The clone carrying this T cell receptor beta chain was counted once. The data are from a study of PD-L1 blockade in urothelial cancer. Study as a whole: Blood yielded a median of around 150,000 T cells per sample.

Measured with immunoSEQ multiplex PCR; TCRdb has only the in-frame clones, and not every one. Here the sample spans 85,000 to 130,000 clones, 91% being singletons. The specimen was PBMCs, collected around atezolizumab (anti-PD-L1) treatment. The TCR was taken from a woman of 80 years or more with urothelial cancer.

The CDR3 bases are TGTGCCAGCAGTCTTCTGGGAGGACAGCCCCAGCATTTT. This encodes CASSLLGGQPQHF. The chain recombines TRBV28 with TRBJ1-5, with D unresolved. Trimming shortened V by 5 bases and J by 7 bases, and 12 bases separated the two germline ends. Germline loops: CDR1 MDHEN, CDR2 SYDVKM. This CDR3 has 13 residues.